Below are 15 T cell receptor beta chains sequenced from a single sample in a study of T cells after yellow fever vaccination. MiXCR, applied by TCRdb to the 5' RACE reads, yields one record per CDR3 protein. The repertoire includes about 340,000 distinct CDR3 sequences, 9.5% to 15% of them detected once, and 2.5% to 3.5% sits in the top ten. The material was CD4+ T cells sorted from PBMCs, obtained 15 days after the yellow fever booster vaccination. The source is a man aged 18 to 29 who received the YFV17D yellow fever vaccine.

This clonotype came up many times. V is TRBV20-1 and J is TRBJ1-2, with D possibly TRBD1 on 5 matching bases. From germline, CDR1 is DFQATT and CDR2 SNEGSKA (reference sequence). The CDR3 runs 15 residues. V lost 2 bases to trimming and J lost 6 bases, with 19 bases between them. CDR3 sequence (DNA): TGCAGTGCTAGATCCCACCTCGGGGGGAGGGATGGCTACACCTTC. It specifies CSARSHLGGRDGYTF.

This clonotype was counted between two and nine times. The V call is TRBV28, the J call TRBJ1-4, with TRBD1 matching 9 bases. V was clipped by 6 bases and J by 8 bases; unmatched bases: 16. This CDR3 is built from 17 residues. CDR1 and CDR2 (germline): MDHEN, SYDVKM. The CDR3 protein is CASRMSRDRVGYEKLFF. In nucleotides, the CDR3 is TGTGCCAGCAGAATGTCCCGGGACAGGGTTGGGTACGAAAAACTGTTTTTT.

The table lists this clonotype with many counts. The chain joins TRBV20-1 to TRBJ2-2, with unresolved D. Germline CDR1 is DFQATT and CDR2 is SNEGSKA (reference sequence). The CDR3 sequence is 14 residues long. The CDR3 loop reads CGKSSGLSTGELFF. The DNA for the CDR3 is TGCGGTAAAAGCTCGGGCCTATCCACCGGGGAGCTGTTTTTT.

The chain recombines TRBV7-2 with TRBJ2-2; 7 nucleotides agree with TRBD1. V lost 5 bases and J lost 6; bases outside the gene matches: 6. The CDR3 totals 14 residues. Germline V gene lookup returns CDR1 SGHTA and CDR2 FQGNSA. CDR3 nucleotide sequence: TGTGCCAGCAGCCTATACAGGGGTGCCGGGGAGCTGTTTTTT. It codes for CASSLYRGAGELFF.

The V call is TRBV25-1, the J call TRBJ1-5; no clear D. V lost 6 bases to trimming and J lost 6 bases, with 9 bases between them. The germline V gene encodes CDR1 MGHDK and CDR2 SYGVNS. CDR3 size: 12 residues. The chain's CDR3 is CASSSGFQPQHF. In DNA form, the CDR3 reads TGTGCCAGCAGCAGTGGATTTCAGCCCCAGCATTTT.

The chain carries TRBV24-1 and TRBJ2-3; no firm D call. V shed 4 bases and J shed 6 bases, with 10 bases lying between them. CDR3 length: 13 residues. CDR1 is KGHDR and CDR2 is SFDVKD in the germline V gene. Written as DNA, the CDR3 is TGTGCCACCAGTGACCCGGGCCCCGATACGCAGTATTTT. Amino acids: CATSDPGPDTQYF.

The chain recombines TRBV7-2 with TRBJ1-5; D gene uncertain. The V gene lost 3 bases and the J gene lost 5 bases, with 8 bases spanning the gap. CDR3 length: 13 amino acids. Germline CDR1 SGHTA, CDR2 FQGNSA. Here the CDR3 reads CASSFAPYQPQHF. The CDR3 coding sequence is TGTGCCAGCAGCTTTGCGCCATATCAGCCCCAGCATTTT.

The gene calls are TRBV3-1 and TRBJ2-1; D call uncertain. CDR3 length: 15 amino acids. The V gene's germline CDR1 is LGHDT and CDR2 YNNKEL (reference sequence). Trimming removed 2 bases at V and 4 bases at J, with 12 bases between. As DNA, the CDR3 is TGTGCCAGCAGCCAAATCTACGGGTCTTACAATGAGCAGTTCTTC. This encodes CASSQIYGSYNEQFF.

The V call is TRBV5-1, the J call TRBJ2-3, with unresolved D. With 2 bases removed from V and 2 bases from J, the gap between germline ends came to 12 bases. Germline V gene sequence: CDR1 SGHRS, CDR2 YFSETQ. The CDR3 consists of 15 residues. The CDR3 sequence: CASSFGSQPTDTQYF. CDR3 sequence (DNA): TGCGCCAGCAGCTTCGGAAGCCAACCCACAGATACGCAGTATTTT.

A few counts support this clonotype. The chain couples TRBV6-1 to TRBJ2-7, with D tentatively TRBD1 (6 bases). Trimming shortened V by 3 bases and J by 2 bases, and 11 bases separated the two germline ends. CDR1 and CDR2 (germline): MNHNS, SASEGT. The length of the CDR3 is 14 residues. The CDR3 loop reads CASSESRGPYEQYV. For the CDR3, the DNA is TGTGCCAGCAGTGAGAGCAGGGGACCCTACGAGCAGTACGTC.

This clonotype has a handful of counts. V is TRBV6-5 and J is TRBJ2-2; perhaps TRBD1 as D (6 bases). Germline V gene lookup returns CDR1 MNHEY and CDR2 SVGAGI. Between the trimmed V and J ends, which lost 5 bases and 0 bases, there was a span of 13 bases. The CDR3 covers 16 residues. The CDR3 DNA is TGTGCCAGCAGTCCCACAGGGCTAGCGAACACCGGGGAGCTGTTTTTT. As protein: CASSPTGLANTGELFF.

This clonotype was detected many times. The CDR3 nucleotides are TGTGCCAGCAGCCCCGGGCCTGGGGACATTCAGTACTTC. This codes for CASSPGPGDIQYF. This chain connects TRBV5-5 to TRBJ2-4; D is unresolved. The CDR3 extends over 13 amino acids. Germline V CDR1 and CDR2: SGHKS, YYEKEE (reference sequence). V was trimmed by 4 bases and J by 8 bases, leaving 13 bases between them.

The chain uses TRBV6-1 and TRBJ1-2; TRBD1 matches at 7 bases. The CDR3 length is 12 residues. J gave up 4 bases and V 7 bases, and 3 bases lay outside the gene matches. The germline V gene encodes CDR1 MNHNS and CDR2 SASEGT. This CDR3 reads CASTGQSYGYTF. CDR3 bases: TGTGCCAGCACGGGACAGTCCTATGGCTACACCTTC.

This clonotype was recorded a few times. The V gene is TRBV5-1, the J gene TRBJ2-3; 10 nucleotides align to TRBD2. This CDR3 region has 15 residues. J gave up 2 bases and V 8 bases, and 8 bases lay outside the gene matches. CDR1 SGHRS and CDR2 YFSETQ come from the germline V gene. The CDR3 sequence: CASRRTSGYTDTQYF. CDR3 DNA: TGCGCCAGTCGAAGGACTAGCGGTTACACAGATACGCAGTATTTT.

The V gene is TRBV29-1, the J gene TRBJ2-2, with D uncertain. V gave up 4 bases and J gave up 4 bases, with 10 bases separating them. Germline CDR1 SQVTM, CDR2 ANQGSEA. This CDR3 spans 13 amino acids. CDR3: CSVGGRFTGELFF. In nucleotides, the CDR3 is TGCAGCGTTGGCGGCCGGTTCACCGGGGAGCTGTTTTTT.